Listed here are 14 T cell receptor beta chains from one sample, sequenced in a study of shared T cell receptors in the human thymus. Here immunoSEQ multiplex PCR was the method, and the copy in TCRdb shows in-frame clones only, minus some. The table has some 720,000 clones, more than 75% seen once. Another study also made use of these data, one on human thymus T cells.

The sample taken for sequencing was thymocytes. The receptors shown here come from a boy under two years old with a congenital heart defect.

This chain links TRBV15 with TRBJ2-3; 8 bases are shared with TRBD2. Looked up from germline, CDR1 is LNHNV and CDR2 is YYDKDF (reference sequence). V shed 0 bases, J shed 6 bases, and the junction held 17 bases outside the gene matches. The CDR3 contains 19 residues. CDR3 nucleotide sequence: TGTGCCACCAGCAGAGATCGGCGGGAGGCCTCTCTGGCCGTCGATACGCAGTATTTT. Its protein product is CATSRDRREASLAVDTQYF.

The genes are TRBV29-1 and TRBJ2-7, with TRBD1 as a possible D gene (5 bases). From germline, CDR1 is SQVTM and CDR2 ANQGSEA. V was cut by 0 bases and J by 0 bases, with 6 bases left in between. The CDR3 consists of 13 residues. CDR3 loop: CSVEDRASYEQYF. The DNA of the CDR3 is TGCAGCGTTGAAGACAGGGCCTCCTACGAGCAGTACTTC.

The DNA for the CDR3 is TGCGCCAGCAGCCAAGGGACAGGGTATCGTGGCTACACCTTC. Translation gives CASSQGTGYRGYTF. This chain connects TRBV4-1 to TRBJ1-2; 8 bases agree with TRBD1. The CDR3 sequence is 14 residues long. Germline loops: CDR1 MGHRA, CDR2 YSYEKL. The ends lost 1 base at V and 7 bases at J; junction bases unmatched: 5.

This clone was counted between two and nine times. V and J are TRBV4-3 and TRBJ2-1; D perhaps matches TRBD2 (6 bases). Germline V gives CDR1 LGHNA, CDR2 YSLEER. This CDR3 is 16 amino acids long. V was trimmed by 4 bases and J by 7 bases, leaving 20 bases between them. This chain's CDR3 is CASSPGGGEWGNEQFF. The CDR3 DNA is TGCGCCAGCAGCCCCGGGGGTGGGGAGTGGGGGAATGAGCAGTTCTTC.

The chain employs TRBV27 and TRBJ2-7; possibly TRBD2 for D (6 bases). Germline V gene sequence: CDR1 MNHEY, CDR2 SMNVEV (reference sequence). Trimming shortened V by 5 bases and J by 3 bases, and 20 bases separated the two germline ends. The CDR3 runs 16 residues. CDR3 residues: CASSQPLPGLGYEQYF. The DNA of the CDR3 is TGTGCCAGCAGTCAACCCCTTCCGGGACTCGGCTACGAGCAGTACTTC.

The genes are TRBV11-3 and TRBJ2-5; D gene ambiguous. V shed 5 bases and J shed 1 base, with 14 bases lying between them. This CDR3 has 15 residues. Germline assignment: CDR1 SGHNT and CDR2 YENEEA. In DNA form, the CDR3 reads TGTGCCAGCAGCACGCCGGGTCACCCCCAAGAGACCCAGTACTTC. Protein sequence: CASSTPGHPQETQYF.

This chain connects TRBV4-2 to TRBJ2-1, with a possible D match to TRBD2 (6 bases). CDR3 length equals 13 residues. V was pared by 1 base and J by 9 bases, with 10 bases between. CDR1 and CDR2 (germline): LGHNA, YNFKEQ. The CDR3 spells CASSQVGGAEQFF. CDR3 in DNA: TGTGCCAGCAGCCAAGTTGGAGGGGCTGAGCAGTTCTTC.

The J gene is TRBJ2-5, the V gene TRBV7-9; D is unresolved. Between the trimmed V and J ends, which lost 4 bases and 0 bases, there was a span of 9 bases. The CDR3 spans 14 residues. The germline CDR1 and CDR2 sequences are SEHNR and FQNEAQ (reference sequence). This chain's CDR3 is CASSSSADQETQYF. CDR3 DNA sequence: TGTGCCAGCAGCTCCTCCGCGGACCAAGAGACCCAGTACTTC.

The rearrangement uses TRBV30 and TRBJ2-1, with D perhaps matching TRBD1 (5 bases). V was pared by 0 bases and J by 3 bases, with 6 bases between. There are 13 residues in the CDR3. Per the germline V gene, CDR1 is GTSNPN and CDR2 is SVGIG (reference sequence). CDR3 in DNA: TGTGCCTGGAGTGTAAGGGGCTACAATGAGCAGTTCTTC. It translates to CAWSVRGYNEQFF.

This rearrangement joins TRBV15 to TRBJ2-7, with TRBD2 identical over 9 bases. Per the germline V gene, CDR1 is LNHNV and CDR2 is YYDKDF (reference sequence). The CDR3 contains 18 residues. V dropped 0 bases and J dropped 2; count of bases not matched to a gene: 11. CDR3 sequence: CATSRDFSGRAPAYEQYF. The CDR3 coding sequence is TGTGCCACCAGCAGAGATTTTAGCGGGAGAGCCCCAGCCTACGAGCAGTACTTC.

CDR3 sequence (DNA): TGCGCCAGCAGCCACCCCCAGGGACTAGCGGAAAGATACTTGAACACCGGGGAGCTGTTTTTT. This encodes CASSHPQGLAERYLNTGELFF. The V gene is TRBV4-3, the J gene TRBJ2-2; 11 nucleotides align to TRBD2. The V gene's germline CDR1 is LGHNA and CDR2 YSLEER. The trim removed 3 bases at V and 1 base at J, leaving 16 bases unmatched. The CDR3 is 21 residues long.

The chain employs TRBV5-1 and TRBJ2-7; TRBD1 aligns across 8 bases. The germline CDR1 and CDR2 sequences are SGHRS and YFSETQ. V gave up 0 bases and J gave up 6 bases; unmatched junction bases: 8. The CDR3 extends over 15 amino acids. CDR3 protein: CASSLVDRVLSEQYF. The CDR3 bases are TGCGCCAGCAGCTTGGTGGACAGGGTTTTATCCGAGCAGTACTTC.

The table lists this clone with a count of one. The chain is built from TRBV7-6 and TRBJ2-1; 8 positions match TRBD2. Germline trimming cut 1 base from V and 0 bases from J; bases unmatched to any gene: 5. This CDR3 has 17 residues. Germline CDR1 SGHVS, CDR2 FNYEAQ. CDR3 residues: CASSLGSLAGSYNEQFF. Written as DNA, the CDR3 is TGTGCCAGCAGCTTAGGGAGCCTAGCGGGCTCCTACAATGAGCAGTTCTTC.

V gene TRBV14 combines with J gene TRBJ2-7; 8 bases align to TRBD2. Germline CDR1 and CDR2: SGHDN and FVKESK. This CDR3 is built from 14 residues. J was trimmed by 6 bases and V by 4 bases; bases with no gene match: 8. The DNA for the CDR3 is TGTGCCAGCAGCCGAGGCGCGGGAGGCGTCGAGCAGTACTTC. Its protein product is CASSRGAGGVEQYF.